This T cell receptor (beta chain) was identified during a study of blood T cell repertoires in COVID-19. CDR3 size: 15 residues. The germline V gene encodes CDR1 SGHTA and CDR2 FQGNSA. V trimming: 5 bases; J trimming: 5 bases; junction bases outside the gene matches: 10. Here immunoSEQ multiplex PCR was the method, and the copy in TCRdb shows in-frame clones only, minus some. Seen here are over 85,000 clones, around 84% observed once, and the top ten hold 38%. The sequenced sample was peripheral blood. The chain uses TRBV7-2 and TRBJ2-7; 9 nucleotides match TRBD2. The source of this sequence is a man aged 80 or over with acute or convalescent COVID-19. CDR3 sequence: CASSATSGGINEQYF. The CDR3 DNA reads as TGTGCCAGCAGCGCGACTAGCGGAGGGATAAACGAGCAGTACTTC.